This section outlines one T cell receptor beta chain sequence together with its context. Looked up from germline, CDR1 is MNHEY and CDR2 is SMNVEV (reference sequence). The CDR3 length is 14 residues. J lost 8 bases, V lost 5 bases, and 8 bases had no gene match. These data are taken from a study of T cell changes during pregnancy in multiple sclerosis. TCRdb's table, derived via immunoSEQ multiplex PCR, lists solely in-frame clones and lacks some. The table lists approximately 28,000 clones, 70% to 90% of them singletons. The chain recombines TRBV27 with TRBJ1-5; 8 bases match TRBD1. Here the sequenced sample was CD8+ T cells from peripheral blood mononuclear cells, taken after pregnancy. This clonotype was obtained from a female donor with multiple sclerosis, enrolled in a pregnancy study. The CDR3 is CASSLTGGLEPQHF. As DNA, the CDR3 is TGTGCCAGCAGTCTTACAGGGGGTCTTGAGCCCCAGCATTTT.